Listed below are T cell receptor beta chains from one sample, sequenced in a study of shared clonotypes between healthy human individuals. Some clones are missing from TCRdb's copy, which holds only in-frame ones; the method was immunoSEQ multiplex PCR. Of over 1.4 million clones in the sample, roughly 97% were seen once. The sample comprised naive CD4+ T cells sorted from blood. These receptors were obtained from a man aged 25 to 45 in good health. The CDR3 runs from the conserved cysteine through the conserved F or W. A D gene is named only where the DNA matches it firmly. Not all rows give a size; the values are once, few, many and, for expanded clones, a class.

abundance	v_gene	d_gene	j_gene	CDR3aa	CDR3nt
NA	TRBV2	NA	TRBJ2-3	CASSDESTDTQYF	TGTGCCAGCAGTGATGAGTCCACAGATACGCAGTATTTT
NA	TRBV19	NA	TRBJ2-4	CASSIGLARVPLAKNIQYF	TGTGCCAGTAGTATCGGCTTAGCGAGGGTACCCTTAGCCAAAAACATTCAGTACTTC
NA	TRBV5-1	NA	TRBJ2-5	CASSFDRVETQYF	TGCGCCAGCAGCTTCGATAGGGTGGAGACCCAGTACTTC
NA	TRBV11-2	TRBD1	TRBJ1-1	CASNPRQGAQRTEAFF	TGTGCCAGCAACCCAAGGCAGGGGGCGCAGCGCACTGAAGCTTTCTTT
once	TRBV19	NA	TRBJ1-2	CASSTKAGLVGYTF	TGTGCCAGTAGTACTAAGGCAGGACTCGTGGGCTACACCTTC
NA	TRBV5-4	NA	TRBJ2-7	CASSGNRDEQYF	TGTGCCAGCAGCGGAAACAGGGACGAGCAGTACTTC
NA	TRBV28	NA	TRBJ1-2	CASVTDPGYGYTF	TGTGCCAGCGTAACCGACCCGGGGTATGGCTACACCTTC
NA	TRBV5-1	NA	TRBJ2-7	CASSGGTAYEQYF	TGCGCCAGCAGTGGCGGGACCGCCTACGAGCAGTACTTC
NA	TRBV5-5	TRBD2	TRBJ2-1	CASSLQGLAGNEQFF	TGTGCCAGCAGCTTGCAAGGACTAGCGGGAAATGAGCAGTTCTTC
NA	TRBV5-8	NA	TRBJ2-3	CASSLAAYTDTQYF	TGTGCCAGCAGCTTAGCTGCCTACACAGATACGCAGTATTTT
NA	TRBV4-3	TRBD2	TRBJ2-5	CASSQVGGGPTQYF	TGCGCCAGCAGCCAAGTAGGCGGGGGACCGACCCAGTACTTC
NA	TRBV11-2	TRBD2	TRBJ2-6	CASSSRGEGSGANVLTF	TGTGCCAGCAGCTCCCGGGGGGAGGGCTCTGGGGCCAACGTCCTGACTTTC
NA	TRBV7-2	NA	TRBJ2-7	CASTLAALSSYEQYF	TGTGCCAGCACCCTCGCGGCCCTAAGCTCCTACGAGCAGTACTTC
once	TRBV7-9	NA	TRBJ2-3	CASSLEQSTDTQYF	TGTGCCAGCAGCTTAGAACAGAGCACAGATACGCAGTATTTT
NA	TRBV9	TRBD1	TRBJ2-5	CASSARQGWQETQYF	TGTGCCAGCAGCGCACGACAGGGGTGGCAAGAGACCCAGTACTTC
NA	TRBV27	TRBD1	TRBJ1-2	CASSLTGDVGYGYTF	TGTGCCAGCAGTTTGACAGGGGATGTAGGCTATGGCTACACCTTC
NA	TRBV27	NA	TRBJ2-3	CASKFLRAPQGDTQYF	TGTGCCAGCAAATTTTTGCGGGCACCTCAAGGGGATACGCAGTATTTT
NA	TRBV19	TRBD2	TRBJ2-7	CASTLRLAPITEQYF	TGTGCCAGTACCCTTCGACTAGCGCCTATCACCGAGCAGTACTTC
NA	TRBV13	TRBD1	TRBJ1-3	CASSLVRDRGNTIYF	TGTGCCAGCAGCTTAGTCCGGGACAGGGGAAACACCATATATTTT
few	TRBV7-7	TRBD1	TRBJ1-1	CASSLDRGTEAFF	TGTGCCAGCAGCTTAGACAGGGGCACTGAAGCTTTCTTT
NA	TRBV28	NA	TRBJ1-2	CASNTKARPRGNYGYTF	TGTGCCAGCAATACAAAGGCCCGTCCACGAGGTAACTATGGCTACACCTTC
NA	TRBV5-6	TRBD1	TRBJ2-2	CASSAPGTGVTGELFF	TGTGCCAGCAGCGCCCCCGGGACAGGGGTGACCGGGGAGCTGTTTTTT
NA	TRBV2	NA	TRBJ2-3	CASMGALDTQYF	TGTGCCAGCATGGGAGCATTGGATACGCAGTATTTT
NA	TRBV15	NA	TRBJ2-5	CATSRLYQETQYF	TGTGCCACCAGCAGACTGTACCAAGAGACCCAGTACTTC
NA	TRBV7-9	NA	TRBJ2-7	CASSLGMSGTYEQYF	TGTGCCAGCAGCTTAGGAATGAGCGGCACCTACGAGCAGTACTTC
NA	TRBV5-6	TRBD1	TRBJ2-3	CASRSSRDRVSTDTQYF	TGTGCCAGCAGAAGCAGCCGGGACAGGGTTAGCACAGATACGCAGTATTTT
NA	TRBV14	NA	TRBJ2-7	CASSQDFFYEQYF	TGTGCCAGCAGCCAAGACTTTTTCTACGAGCAGTACTTC
once	TRBV20-1	NA	TRBJ1-2	CSAKQGSGYTF	TGCAGTGCTAAACAGGGATCCGGCTACACCTTC
NA	TRBV14	TRBD2	TRBJ2-2	CASSQGLAGGRELFF	TGTGCCAGCAGCCAAGGCCTAGCGGGAGGTCGGGAGCTGTTTTTT
NA	TRBV5-6	TRBD1	TRBJ2-7	CASSLGPGQGGEQYF	TGTGCCAGCAGCTTGGGACCGGGACAGGGAGGCGAGCAGTACTTC
few	TRBV5-1	TRBD2	TRBJ2-5	CASSSLAEETQYF	TGCGCCAGCAGCAGCCTAGCGGAAGAGACCCAGTACTTC
NA	TRBV28	TRBD1	TRBJ2-7	CASSLGTGGLDYEQYF	TGTGCCAGCAGTTTAGGGACAGGGGGGCTCGACTACGAGCAGTACTTC
NA	TRBV7-2	NA	TRBJ2-2	CASSSPIFLAGELFF	TGTGCCAGCAGCTCCCCCATTTTTTTGGCCGGGGAGCTGTTTTTT
NA	TRBV5-1	TRBD2	TRBJ2-5	CASSPTSAAETQYF	TGCGCCAGCAGCCCGACTAGCGCGGCGGAGACCCAGTACTTC
NA	TRBV18	NA	TRBJ2-1	CASSPTTAYNEQFF	TGTGCCAGCTCACCAACGACAGCCTACAATGAGCAGTTCTTC
NA	TRBV15	NA	TRBJ1-5	CATSIFGAGTQPQHF	TGTGCCACCAGCATTTTTGGGGCAGGGACTCAGCCCCAGCATTTT
NA	TRBV6-1	NA	TRBJ1-1	CASRTGTGGTEAFF	TGTGCCAGCCGTACAGGGACCGGGGGGACTGAAGCTTTCTTT
NA	TRBV30	TRBD2	TRBJ2-2	CALPGTSGRGAGELFF	TGTGCCTTACCCGGGACTAGCGGGAGGGGGGCCGGGGAGCTGTTTTTT
NA	TRBV7-8	TRBD1	TRBJ2-7	CASSQGQTAGYEQYF	TGTGCCAGCAGCCAGGGACAGACGGCAGGCTACGAGCAGTACTTC
NA	TRBV7-2	NA	TRBJ2-7	CASSKGLRSYEQYF	TGTGCCAGCAGCAAGGGACTTCGCTCCTACGAGCAGTACTTC
NA	TRBV9	NA	TRBJ1-5	CASSGGHRANQPQHF	TGTGCCAGCAGCGGAGGCCACAGGGCTAATCAGCCCCAGCATTTT
NA	TRBV5-1	NA	TRBJ1-4	CASSEPLASPKKLFF	TGCGCCAGCAGCGAACCTTTGGCCTCCCCAAAAAAACTGTTTTTT
NA	TRBV9	NA	TRBJ2-3	CASSVTGTGADTQYF	TGTGCCAGCAGCGTAACCGGGACTGGGGCAGATACGCAGTATTTT
NA	TRBV10-1	NA	TRBJ2-5	CASSEDGFQETQYF	TGCGCCAGCAGTGAAGACGGATTTCAAGAGACCCAGTACTTC
NA	TRBV5-5	NA	TRBJ2-7	CASSLAPGRNYEQYF	TGTGCCAGCAGCTTAGCGCCGGGACGGAACTACGAGCAGTACTTC